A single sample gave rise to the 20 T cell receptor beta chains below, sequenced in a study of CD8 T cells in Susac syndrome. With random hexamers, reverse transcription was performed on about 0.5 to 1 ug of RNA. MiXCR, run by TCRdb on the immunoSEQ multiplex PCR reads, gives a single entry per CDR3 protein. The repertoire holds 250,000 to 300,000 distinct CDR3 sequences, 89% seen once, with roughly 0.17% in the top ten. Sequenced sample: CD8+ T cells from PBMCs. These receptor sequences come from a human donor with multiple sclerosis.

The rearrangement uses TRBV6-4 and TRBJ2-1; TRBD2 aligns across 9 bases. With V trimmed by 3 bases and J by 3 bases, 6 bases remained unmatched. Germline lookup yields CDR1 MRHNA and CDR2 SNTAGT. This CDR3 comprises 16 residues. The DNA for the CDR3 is TGTGCCAGCAGTGAGTTAGCGGGAGAAGGCTACAATGAGCAGTTCTTC. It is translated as CASSELAGEGYNEQFF.

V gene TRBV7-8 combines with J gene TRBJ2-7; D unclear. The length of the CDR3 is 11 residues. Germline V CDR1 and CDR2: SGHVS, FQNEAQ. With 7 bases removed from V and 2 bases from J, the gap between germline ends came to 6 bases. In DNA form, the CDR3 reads TGTGCCAGCAAATCGGCCTACGAGCAGTACTTC. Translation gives CASKSAYEQYF.

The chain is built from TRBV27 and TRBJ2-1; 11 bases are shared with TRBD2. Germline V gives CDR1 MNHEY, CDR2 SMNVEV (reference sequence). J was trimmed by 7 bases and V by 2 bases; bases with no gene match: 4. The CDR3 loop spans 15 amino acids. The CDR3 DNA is TGTGCCAGCAGTTTAGGGACTAGCGGCCGGAATGAGCAGTTCTTC. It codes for CASSLGTSGRNEQFF.

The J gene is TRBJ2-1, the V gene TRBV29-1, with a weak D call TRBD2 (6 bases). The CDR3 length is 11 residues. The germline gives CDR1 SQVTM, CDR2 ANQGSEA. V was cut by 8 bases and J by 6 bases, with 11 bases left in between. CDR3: CSLGGGNEQFF. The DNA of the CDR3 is TGCAGCCTTGGGGGAGGCAATGAGCAGTTCTTC.

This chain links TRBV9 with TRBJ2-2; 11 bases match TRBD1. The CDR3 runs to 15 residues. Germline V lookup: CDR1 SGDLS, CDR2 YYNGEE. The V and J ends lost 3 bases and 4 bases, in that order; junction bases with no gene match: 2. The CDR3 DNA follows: TGTGCCAGCAGCGCCGGGACAGGGGGCACCGGGGAGCTGTTTTTT. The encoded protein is CASSAGTGGTGELFF.

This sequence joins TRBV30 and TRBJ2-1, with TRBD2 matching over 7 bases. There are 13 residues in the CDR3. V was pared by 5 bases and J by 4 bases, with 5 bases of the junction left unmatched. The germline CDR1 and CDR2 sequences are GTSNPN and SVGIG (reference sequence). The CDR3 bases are TGTGCCTGGGTAGGGGAGGGTTACAATGAGCAGTTCTTC. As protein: CAWVGEGYNEQFF.

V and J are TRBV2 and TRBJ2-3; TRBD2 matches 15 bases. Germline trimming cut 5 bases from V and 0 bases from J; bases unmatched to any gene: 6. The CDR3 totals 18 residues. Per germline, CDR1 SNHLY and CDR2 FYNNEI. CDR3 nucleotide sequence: TGTGCCAGCAGTCGAGGGACTAGCGGGAGGCCTAGCACAGATACGCAGTATTTT. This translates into CASSRGTSGRPSTDTQYF. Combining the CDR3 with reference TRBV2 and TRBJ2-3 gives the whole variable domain EPEVTQTPSHQVTQMGQEVILRCVPISNHLYFYWYRQILGQKVEFLVSFYNNEISEKSEIFDDQFSVERPDGSNFTLKIRSTKLEDSAMYFCASSRGTSGRPSTDTQYFGPGTRLTVL.

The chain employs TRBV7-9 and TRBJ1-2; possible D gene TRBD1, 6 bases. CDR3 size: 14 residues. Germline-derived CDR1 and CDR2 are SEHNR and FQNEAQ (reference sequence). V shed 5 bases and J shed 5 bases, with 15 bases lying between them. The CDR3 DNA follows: TGTGCCAGCAGCGCAAGCAACCAGGGGTATGGCTACACCTTC. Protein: CASSASNQGYGYTF.

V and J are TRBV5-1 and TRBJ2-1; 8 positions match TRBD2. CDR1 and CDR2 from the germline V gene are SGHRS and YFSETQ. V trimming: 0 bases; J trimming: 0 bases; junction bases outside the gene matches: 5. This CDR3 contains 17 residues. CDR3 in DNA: TGCGCCAGCAGCTTGGCGGGAGGGGCACTCTCCTACAATGAGCAGTTCTTC. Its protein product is CASSLAGGALSYNEQFF.

CDR3 protein: CASSEFGRDTGELFF. Written as DNA, the CDR3 is TGTGCCAGCAGTGAATTCGGCAGAGACACCGGGGAGCTGTTTTTT. This chain links TRBV25-1 with TRBJ2-2; D gene unclear. Trimming removed 1 base at V and 3 bases at J, with 9 bases between. Germline V gene sequence: CDR1 MGHDK, CDR2 SYGVNS. The CDR3 length is 15 residues.

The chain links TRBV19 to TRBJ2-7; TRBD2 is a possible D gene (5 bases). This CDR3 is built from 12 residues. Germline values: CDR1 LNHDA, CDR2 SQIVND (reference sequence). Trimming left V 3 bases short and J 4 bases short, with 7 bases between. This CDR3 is CASSIPGYEQYF. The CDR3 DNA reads TGTGCCAGTAGTATCCCGGGATACGAGCAGTACTTC.

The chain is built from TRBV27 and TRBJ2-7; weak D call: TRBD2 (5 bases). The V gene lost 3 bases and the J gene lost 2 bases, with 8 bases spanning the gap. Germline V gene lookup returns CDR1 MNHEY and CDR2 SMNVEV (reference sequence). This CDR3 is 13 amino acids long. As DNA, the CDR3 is TGTGCCAGCAGTTTTAGCGAGACCTACGAGCAGTACTTC. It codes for CASSFSETYEQYF.

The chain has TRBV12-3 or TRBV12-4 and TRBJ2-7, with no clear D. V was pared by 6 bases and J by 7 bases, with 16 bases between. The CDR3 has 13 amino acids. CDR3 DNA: TGTGCCAGCAGCAGTGTGGGATTTCGGGAGCAGTACTTC. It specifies CASSSVGFREQYF.

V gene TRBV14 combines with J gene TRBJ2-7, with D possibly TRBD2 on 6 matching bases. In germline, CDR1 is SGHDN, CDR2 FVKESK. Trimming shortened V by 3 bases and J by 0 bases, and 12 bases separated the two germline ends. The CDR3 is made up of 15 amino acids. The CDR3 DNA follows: TGTGCCAGCAGCCAGCCGGGGAGGAGCTCCTACGAGCAGTACTTC. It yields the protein CASSQPGRSSYEQYF. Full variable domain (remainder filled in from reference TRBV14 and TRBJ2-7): EAGVTQFPSHSVIEKGQTVTLRCDPISGHDNLYWYRRVMGKEIKFLLHFVKESKQDESGMPNNRFLAERTGGTYSTLKVQPAELEDSGVYFCASSQPGRSSYEQYFGPGTRLTVT.

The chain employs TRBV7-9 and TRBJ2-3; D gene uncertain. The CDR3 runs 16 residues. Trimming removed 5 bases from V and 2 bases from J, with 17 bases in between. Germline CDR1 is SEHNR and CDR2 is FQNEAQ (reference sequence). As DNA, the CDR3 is TGTGCCAGCAGCCCCTTCGGGTCTGGGGTCACAGATACGCAGTATTTT. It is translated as CASSPFGSGVTDTQYF.

Written as DNA, the CDR3 is TGTGCCAGTGGCCGAGGAGAAAAACTGTTTTTT. Its translation: CASGRGEKLFF. V and J are TRBV25-1 and TRBJ1-4; D remains ambiguous. Deletions cut 9 bases from V and 8 bases from J, with 10 bases between. The CDR3 spans 11 residues. Germline CDR1 is MGHDK and CDR2 is SYGVNS. The full variable domain, completed using reference TRBV25-1 and TRBJ1-4, is EADIYQTPRYLVIGTGKKITLECSQTMGHDKMYWYQQDPGMELHLIHYSYGVNSTEKGDLSSESTVSRIRTEHFPLTLESARPSHTSQYLCASGRGEKLFFGSGTQLSVL.

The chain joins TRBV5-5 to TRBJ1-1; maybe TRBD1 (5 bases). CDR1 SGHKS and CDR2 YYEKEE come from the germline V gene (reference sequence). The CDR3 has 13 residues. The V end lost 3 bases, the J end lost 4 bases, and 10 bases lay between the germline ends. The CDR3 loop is CASSSEGSTEAFF. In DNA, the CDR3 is TGTGCCAGCAGCTCGGAGGGGAGCACTGAAGCTTTCTTT.

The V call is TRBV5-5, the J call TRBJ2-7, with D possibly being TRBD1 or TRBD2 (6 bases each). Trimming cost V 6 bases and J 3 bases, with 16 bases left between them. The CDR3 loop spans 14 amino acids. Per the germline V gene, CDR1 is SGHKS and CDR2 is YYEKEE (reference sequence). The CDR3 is CASTSEGELYEQYF. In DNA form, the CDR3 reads TGTGCCAGCACCTCGGAGGGGGAACTCTACGAGCAGTACTTC.

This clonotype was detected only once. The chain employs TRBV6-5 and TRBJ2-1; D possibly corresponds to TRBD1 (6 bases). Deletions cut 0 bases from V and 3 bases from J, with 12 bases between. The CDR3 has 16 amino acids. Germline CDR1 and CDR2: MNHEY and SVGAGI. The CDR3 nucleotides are TGTGCCAGCAGTTACTCGACGGGACATGTCTACAATGAGCAGTTCTTC. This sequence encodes CASSYSTGHVYNEQFF.

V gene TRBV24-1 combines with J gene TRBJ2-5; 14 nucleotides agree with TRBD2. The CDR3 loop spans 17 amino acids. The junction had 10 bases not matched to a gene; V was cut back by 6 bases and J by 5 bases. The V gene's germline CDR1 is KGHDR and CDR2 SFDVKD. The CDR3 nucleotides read TGTGCCACCAGTACGGGACTAGCGGGAGTTGTGAGGGAGACCCAGTACTTC. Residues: CATSTGLAGVVRETQYF.